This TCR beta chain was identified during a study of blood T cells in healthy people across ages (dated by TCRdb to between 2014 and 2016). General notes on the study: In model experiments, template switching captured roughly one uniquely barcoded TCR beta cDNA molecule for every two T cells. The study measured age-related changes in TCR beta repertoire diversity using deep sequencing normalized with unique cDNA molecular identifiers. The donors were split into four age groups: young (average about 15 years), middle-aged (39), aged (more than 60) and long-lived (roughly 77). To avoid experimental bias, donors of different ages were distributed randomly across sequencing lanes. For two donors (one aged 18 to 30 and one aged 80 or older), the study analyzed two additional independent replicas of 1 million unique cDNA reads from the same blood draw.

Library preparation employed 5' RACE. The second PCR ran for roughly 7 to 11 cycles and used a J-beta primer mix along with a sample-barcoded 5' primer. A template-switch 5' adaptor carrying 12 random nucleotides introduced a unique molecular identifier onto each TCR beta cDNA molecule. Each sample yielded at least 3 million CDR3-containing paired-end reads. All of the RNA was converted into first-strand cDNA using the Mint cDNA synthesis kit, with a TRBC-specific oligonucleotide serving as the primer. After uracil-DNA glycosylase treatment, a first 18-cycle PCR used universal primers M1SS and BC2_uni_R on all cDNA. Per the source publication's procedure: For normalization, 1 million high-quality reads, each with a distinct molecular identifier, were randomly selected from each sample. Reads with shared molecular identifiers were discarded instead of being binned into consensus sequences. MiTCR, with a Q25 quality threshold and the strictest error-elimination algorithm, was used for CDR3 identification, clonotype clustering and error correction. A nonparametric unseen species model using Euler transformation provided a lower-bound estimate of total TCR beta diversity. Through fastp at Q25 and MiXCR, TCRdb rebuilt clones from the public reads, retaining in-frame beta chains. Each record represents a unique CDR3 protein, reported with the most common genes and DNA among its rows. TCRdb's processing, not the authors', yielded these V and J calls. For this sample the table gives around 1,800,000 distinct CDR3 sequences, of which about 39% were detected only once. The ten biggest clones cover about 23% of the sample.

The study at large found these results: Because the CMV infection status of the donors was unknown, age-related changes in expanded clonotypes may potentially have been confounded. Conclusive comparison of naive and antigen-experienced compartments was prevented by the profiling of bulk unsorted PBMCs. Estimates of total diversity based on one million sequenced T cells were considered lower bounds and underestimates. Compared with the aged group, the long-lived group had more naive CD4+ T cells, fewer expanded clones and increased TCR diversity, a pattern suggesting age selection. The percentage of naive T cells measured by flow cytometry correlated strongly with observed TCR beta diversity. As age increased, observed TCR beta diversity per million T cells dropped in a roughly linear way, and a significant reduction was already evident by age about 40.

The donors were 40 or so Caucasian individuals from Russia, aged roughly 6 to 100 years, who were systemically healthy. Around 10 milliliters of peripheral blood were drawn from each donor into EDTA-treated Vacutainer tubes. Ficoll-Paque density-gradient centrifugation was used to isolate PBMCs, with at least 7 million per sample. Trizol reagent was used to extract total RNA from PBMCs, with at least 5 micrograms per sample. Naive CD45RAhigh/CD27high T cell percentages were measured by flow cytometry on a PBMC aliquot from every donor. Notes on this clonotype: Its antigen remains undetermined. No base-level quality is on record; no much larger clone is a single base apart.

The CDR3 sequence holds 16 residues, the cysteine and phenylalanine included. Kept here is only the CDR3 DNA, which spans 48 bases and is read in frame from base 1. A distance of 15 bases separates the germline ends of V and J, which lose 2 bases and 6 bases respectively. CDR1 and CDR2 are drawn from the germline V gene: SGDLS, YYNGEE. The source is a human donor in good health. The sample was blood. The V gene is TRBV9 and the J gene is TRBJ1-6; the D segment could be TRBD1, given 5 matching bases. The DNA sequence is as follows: TGTGCCAGCAGCGTCCAGGAGGGACGGACTAATTCACCCCTCCACTTT. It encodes CASSVQEGRTNSPLHF.